This entry is about one TCR beta chain. The clone's antigen remains unknown. There are no base qualities to consult, and no much larger clone falls within one base. This entry belongs to a study of blood T cell repertoires in COVID-19 (TCRdb year 2020). Broadly, across the study: Collaborator samples came from the United States, Italy and Spain and covered acute and convalescent phases of COVID-19. The material from the prospective study consisted of cDNA or gDNA derived from T cells, B-cell-depleted T cells, or PBMCs. The dataset comprised deeply sampled blood TCRbeta repertoires from subjects exposed to, actively infected with, or recovered from COVID-19. The repertoires were released in a freely available public database intended as a resource for research on the immune response to SARS-CoV-2. Samples were obtained from the ongoing ImmuneRACE study (first 160 participants) and from over a thousand subjects provided by 6 global collaborators. Sample metadata almost always included a de-identified subject ID, COVID-19 status, age in years and sex. Where available, HLA class I and class II types were taken from metadata supplied by the sample provider and were not determined by assay-based typing. Paper-wide results and their limitations: The amount of clinical and demographic metadata varied by source and participant and was provided uncurated.

The collaborating institutions used their own protocols to collect whole blood in K2EDTA tubes. For TCRbeta analysis, collaborator samples were shipped as frozen whole blood, as isolated PBMCs, or as DNA extracted from either sample type. The immunoSEQ Assay, a bias-controlled multiplex PCR, was used to amplify TCRbeta CDR3 regions from genomic DNA. Per the source publication's procedure: The number of nucleated cells in each sample was estimated by amplification of reference gene primers within the assay. To quantify the absolute abundance of each unique TCRbeta CDR3 rearrangement, sequence reads were collapsed and filtered. For each sample, productive Simpson clonality was calculated as the square root of Simpson's diversity index over productive rearrangements. Imported from immuneACCESS, the table was reduced by TCRdb to in-frame sequences with V and J called. These copies leave out some clones; in studies compared against another copy, an unresolved V gene accounts for under half, and the cause of the remainder is not known. The V and J calls and clone size were taken over from that table, and D and trimming were inferred from the DNA. This sample comprises approximately 670,000 clones, 70% to 90% of them detected only once. The ten top clones hold under 0.3% of the sample.

From a lookup of the germline V gene (reference sequence), CDR1 and CDR2 are GTSNPN and SVGIG. V gives up 5 bases and J gives up 3 bases, and the segment between their germline ends measures 10 bases. The CDR3 measures 12 amino acids from cysteine to phenylalanine. The kept DNA is CDR3 alone, 36 bases in frame from the first base. The clonotype comes from a woman aged 18 to 35 with acute or convalescent COVID-19. The sequenced material came from peripheral blood. The rearrangement combines TRBV30 with TRBJ1-1; TRBD1 is a possible D gene, resting on 5 matching bases. The CDR3 loop reads CAWETEDTEAFF. The base sequence is TGTGCCTGGGAGACAGAGGACACTGAAGCTTTCTTT. Reference TRBV30 and TRBJ1-1 proteins supply the regions before and after the CDR3; the full variable domain is: SQTIHQWPATLVQPVGSPLSLECTVEGTSNPNLYWYRQAAGRGLQLLFYSVGIGQISSEVPQNLSASRPQDRQFILSSKKLLLSDSGFYLCAWETEDTEAFFGQGTRLTVV.